The count of the clone carrying this T cell receptor (beta chain) is one. The data stem from a study of blood T cell repertoires in COVID-19. Original data processing: Scientists estimated how many nucleated cells there were by amplifying reference gene primers. Assay: immunoSEQ multiplex PCR; the TCRdb copy retains only in-frame clones and omits some. D and trimming were read from the DNA, whereas the V and J calls and clone size are those reported in that table. The sample yields some 230,000 clones, about 85% seen once. The sequence derives from a woman aged 60-75 years who had recovered from COVID-19. The sample was peripheral blood.

The CDR3 sequence: CASSSRLDDNEQFF. The CDR3 DNA reads TGTGCCAGCAGCTCGCGGTTGGATGACAATGAGCAGTTCTTC. The chain is built from TRBV11-2 and TRBJ2-1, with D unclear. Germline CDR1 is SGHAT and CDR2 is FQNNGV. The V end lost 4 bases, the J end lost 5 bases, and 12 bases lay between the germline ends. The CDR3 contains 14 residues.